This TCR beta chain was sequenced for a study of blood T cell repertoires in COVID-19. Study details: Sites across the United States, Italy and Spain contributed samples from acute and convalescent COVID-19. T cells, B-cell-depleted T cells, or PBMCs supplied cDNA or gDNA.

In the study's own analysis: Quantification of nucleated cells was approximated via reference gene primer amplification. Repertoires were generated with immunoSEQ multiplex PCR, while TCRdb's copy carries only in-frame clones and drops some. The V and J calls and the clone size are those of that table, but D and trimming were determined from the DNA. The data hold 250,000 or so clones, with around 83% observed a single time. The germline CDR1 and CDR2 sequences are MGHRA and YSYEKL. The CDR3 is 17 residues long. Trimming took 4 bases from V and 4 from J; bases not matched to a gene: 9. This sequence originates from a man aged 35 to 55 who had recovered from COVID-19. The rearrangement links TRBV4-1 to TRBJ1-6; 8 bases map to TRBD1. The sample consisted of peripheral blood. Written as DNA, the CDR3 is TGCGCCAGCAGCCGATCAGGGGGCGACGGGTATAATTCACCCCTCCACTTT. Protein: CASSRSGGDGYNSPLHF.